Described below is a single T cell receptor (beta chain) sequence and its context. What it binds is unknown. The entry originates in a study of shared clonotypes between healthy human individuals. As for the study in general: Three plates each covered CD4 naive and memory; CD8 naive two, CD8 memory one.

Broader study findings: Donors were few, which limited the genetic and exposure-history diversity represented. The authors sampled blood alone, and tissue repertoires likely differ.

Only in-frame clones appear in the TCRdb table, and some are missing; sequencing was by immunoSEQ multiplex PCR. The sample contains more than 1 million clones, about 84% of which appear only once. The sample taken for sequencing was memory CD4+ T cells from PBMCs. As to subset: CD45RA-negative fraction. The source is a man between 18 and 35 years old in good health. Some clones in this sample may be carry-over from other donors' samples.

The CDR3 loop reads CASSPGGGDWDREQFF. The CDR3 DNA follows: TGCGCCAGCAGCCCTGGCGGGGGGGATTGGGACCGGGAGCAGTTCTTC. The chain couples TRBV5-1 to TRBJ2-1, with TRBD2 identical over 9 bases. This CDR3 has 16 amino acids. Germline V CDR1 and CDR2: SGHRS, YFSETQ. J was trimmed by 10 bases and V by 4 bases; bases with no gene match: 15.